Here is one T cell receptor (beta chain) with its context. The source of the sample is a study of blood T cell repertoires in COVID-19. Study-wide context: Researchers got acute and convalescent COVID-19 samples from the United States, Italy and Spain. T cells, B-cell-depleted T cells, or PBMCs supplied cDNA or gDNA.

Original processing methods: The authors estimated nucleated cell counts from reference gene primer amplification. Assay used: immunoSEQ multiplex PCR; TCRdb lists only in-frame clones, some missing. The V and J calls and the clone size are those of that table, but D and trimming were determined from the DNA. The repertoire holds 60,000 to 70,000 clones, with 74% as singletons. The clonotype was recovered from an elderly woman with acute or convalescent COVID-19. Sequenced material: peripheral blood.

CDR3 amino acids: CASSLGGSSYNEQFF. CDR3 DNA: TGCGCCAGCAGCTTGGGAGGGTCTTCCTACAATGAGCAGTTCTTC. The chain recombines TRBV5-1 with TRBJ2-1, with D possibly being TRBD2 (5 bases). Germline-derived CDR1 and CDR2 are SGHRS and YFSETQ. V lost 0 bases and J 1 base, leaving 8 bases between the germline ends. The CDR3 totals 15 residues.